This is a list of T cell receptor beta chains from one sample in a study of cytomegalovirus exposure and HLA in healthy donors. Profiled with immunoSEQ multiplex PCR; TCRdb holds only in-frame clones, not every one. The sample comprises approximately 160,000 clones, under 95% of which are singletons, and roughly 3% rests with the top ten. Sequenced: PBMCs. Every receptor here comes from a woman aged 18-35 years in good health and CMV-seropositive. Both conserved end residues are part of each CDR3. A D gene is named only where the DNA matches it firmly. Clone sizes are given selectively: once, few, many, or a class where the clone is expanded.

clone size: many; J gene: TRBJ2-3; V gene: TRBV7-2; D gene: .; CDR3 protein: CASSFKVGGLVGTDTQYF; CDR3 DNA: TGTGCCAGCAGCTTTAAGGTCGGCGGGCTAGTTGGGACAGATACGCAGTATTTT
clone size: .; J gene: TRBJ2-5; V gene: TRBV27; D gene: .; CDR3 protein: CVSRPWGMETQYF; CDR3 DNA: TGTGTCAGCAGGCCATGGGGCATGGAGACCCAGTACTTC
clone size: .; J gene: TRBJ1-3; V gene: TRBV5-5; D gene: .; CDR3 protein: CASSQGAQSSGNTIYF; CDR3 DNA: TGTGCCAGCAGCCAAGGGGCACAGAGCTCTGGAAACACCATATATTTT
clone size: .; J gene: TRBJ2-2; V gene: TRBV10-1; D gene: TRBD1; CDR3 protein: CASSLTGRTGELFF; CDR3 DNA: TGCGCCAGCAGTTTGACAGGGCGGACCGGGGAGCTGTTTTTT
clone size: .; J gene: TRBJ2-5; V gene: TRBV7-6; D gene: .; CDR3 protein: CASSLAVEILETQYF; CDR3 DNA: TGTGCCAGCAGCTTAGCTGTGGAGATATTGGAGACCCAGTACTTC
clone size: once; J gene: TRBJ2-1; V gene: TRBV18; D gene: .; CDR3 protein: CASSPGVALSPRGEQFF; CDR3 DNA: TGTGCCAGCTCACCAGGGGTCGCACTATCTCCTCGGGGTGAGCAGTTCTTC
clone size: .; J gene: TRBJ1-1; V gene: TRBV10-2; D gene: .; CDR3 protein: CASRVTENTEAFF; CDR3 DNA: TGCGCCAGCAGGGTGACAGAGAACACTGAAGCTTTCTTT
clone size: .; J gene: TRBJ2-7; V gene: TRBV5-1; D gene: .; CDR3 protein: CASSLSQRGASTYEQYF; CDR3 DNA: TGCGCCAGCAGCTTAAGTCAACGCGGCGCCTCTACGTACGAGCAGTACTTC
clone size: .; J gene: TRBJ2-5; V gene: TRBV7-8; D gene: .; CDR3 protein: CASSLRFQGQKEETQYF; CDR3 DNA: TGTGCCAGCAGCTTACGATTCCAGGGCCAAAAAGAAGAGACCCAGTACTTC
clone size: .; J gene: TRBJ1-1; V gene: TRBV2; D gene: .; CDR3 protein: CASTEVGGPMNTEAFF; CDR3 DNA: TGTGCCAGCACCGAGGTGGGGGGTCCTATGAACACTGAAGCTTTCTTT
clone size: .; J gene: TRBJ1-5; V gene: TRBV6-5; D gene: .; CDR3 protein: CASSPRQNNQPQHF; CDR3 DNA: TGTGCCAGCAGTCCCAGACAGAACAATCAGCCCCAGCATTTT
clone size: .; J gene: TRBJ1-2; V gene: TRBV4-3; D gene: .; CDR3 protein: CASSQDGVGTSAYGYTF; CDR3 DNA: TGCGCCAGCAGCCAAGACGGGGTGGGGACATCGGCCTATGGCTACACCTTC
clone size: .; J gene: TRBJ1-5; V gene: TRBV19; D gene: TRBD1; CDR3 protein: CASSIGRGPPGPQHF; CDR3 DNA: TGTGCCAGTAGTATTGGCAGGGGGCCTCCTGGGCCCCAGCATTTT
clone size: .; J gene: TRBJ1-4; V gene: TRBV15; D gene: .; CDR3 protein: CATSRDIQGREKLFF; CDR3 DNA: TGTGCCACCAGCAGAGATATACAGGGTCGAGAAAAACTGTTTTTT
clone size: .; J gene: TRBJ2-1; V gene: TRBV7-7; D gene: .; CDR3 protein: CASSPRSQVDNEQFF; CDR3 DNA: TGTGCCAGCAGCCCCCGGTCACAGGTCGACAATGAGCAGTTCTTC
clone size: once; J gene: TRBJ1-2; V gene: TRBV7-2; D gene: .; CDR3 protein: CASSRGGHGYTF; CDR3 DNA: TGTGCCAGCAGCCGGGGGGGGCATGGCTACACCTTC
clone size: .; J gene: TRBJ2-3; V gene: TRBV7-2; D gene: TRBD2; CDR3 protein: CASSRTSGRGLTNTQYF; CDR3 DNA: TGTGCCAGCAGCCGGACTAGCGGGAGGGGACTCACTAATACGCAGTATTTT